One sample yielded the 23 T cell receptor beta chains listed below, sequenced in a study of OX40 agonist ivuxolimab in advanced cancers. The table came from immunoSEQ multiplex PCR; TCRdb's copy has only in-frame clones and leaves some out. The table lists some 70,000 clones, around 93% of them singletons, with 0.85% to 1.2% in the top ten. The specimen was CD4+ or CD8+ T cells sorted from blood, collected in a trial of the OX40 agonist ivuxolimab. These receptors were collected from an adult with an advanced solid tumor such as melanoma, head and neck, liver or kidney cancer.

In this sample, this clone turned up once. V usage is TRBV6-1 and J usage is TRBJ2-1, with D perhaps TRBD1 (5 bases). The CDR3 spans 14 residues. Per germline, CDR1 MNHNS and CDR2 SASEGT. V lost 2 bases and J lost 3, with 8 bases in between. The CDR3 DNA reads TGTGCCAGCAGTGAAATACAGGACTACAATGAGCAGTTCTTC. Amino acid sequence: CASSEIQDYNEQFF.

The chain uses TRBV5-1 and TRBJ1-2, with D maybe TRBD1 (6 bases). CDR3 size: 14 residues. Germline V gene lookup returns CDR1 SGHRS and CDR2 YFSETQ. V lost 3 bases, J lost 3 bases, and 12 bases lay in between. As DNA, the CDR3 is TGCGCCAGCAGCTCAGGACAGCAGGACTATGGCTACACCTTC. Its protein is CASSSGQQDYGYTF.

The rearrangement joins TRBV2 to TRBJ1-5, with D unresolved. The germline CDR1 and CDR2 sequences are SNHLY and FYNNEI. V lost 2 bases and J 5 bases, leaving 13 bases between the germline ends. The CDR3 extends over 15 amino acids. In DNA form, the CDR3 reads TGTGCCAGCAGTGAAAGGACCCTGAGCGATCAGCCCCAGCATTTT. This translates into CASSERTLSDQPQHF.

This chain connects TRBV7-3 to TRBJ2-2, with D perhaps TRBD2 (5 bases). The CDR3 has 12 residues. The ends were cut back, 5 bases at V and 7 bases at J, with 8 bases in the middle. Germline lookup yields CDR1 SGHTA and CDR2 FQGTGA. In DNA, the CDR3 is TGTGCCAGCAGCCCAACTAGCGGGGAGCTGTTTTTT. This gives the protein CASSPTSGELFF.

The rearrangement links TRBV5-4 to TRBJ2-5; D unresolved. The germline gives CDR1 SGHNT, CDR2 YYREEE (reference sequence). V was pared by 0 bases and J by 2 bases, with 8 bases between. The CDR3 consists of 14 residues. The DNA of the CDR3 is TGTGCCAGCAGCTTGGAGGCTAGTCAAGAGACCCAGTACTTC. Protein sequence: CASSLEASQETQYF. Based on the CDR3 plus reference TRBV5-4 and TRBJ2-5, the full variable domain is ETGVTQSPTHLIKTRGQQVTLRCSSQSGHNTVSWYQQALGQGPQFIFQYYREEENGRGNFPPRFSGLQFPNYSSELNVNALELDDSALYLCASSLEASQETQYFGPGTRLLVL.

The CDR3: CASSIQGLFLKNTEAFF. The CDR3, as DNA: TGTGCCAGTAGTATACAGGGACTTTTCCTCAAGAACACTGAAGCTTTCTTT. The chain uses TRBV19 and TRBJ1-1, with D tentatively TRBD1 (5 bases). This CDR3 has 17 residues. The V and J ends lost 2 bases and 1 base respectively, with 17 bases between them. Per the germline V gene, CDR1 is LNHDA and CDR2 is SQIVND (reference sequence).

This clone was observed a few times. In nucleotides, the CDR3 is TGTGCCAGTAACCAGGGAGACAGGGAAGGCTACACCTTC. Translating gives CASNQGDREGYTF. The chain carries TRBV19 and TRBJ1-2; 7 bases map to TRBD1. Per germline, CDR1 LNHDA and CDR2 SQIVND (reference sequence). CDR3 length: 13 residues. V shed 7 bases, J shed 8 bases, and the junction held 10 bases outside the gene matches.

J is TRBJ2-5 and V is TRBV19; TRBD2 matches at 7 bases. The DNA matches TRBJ2-7 better at its end, which makes the J call doubtful. Germline V gene lookup returns CDR1 LNHDA and CDR2 SQIVND (reference sequence). The CDR3 covers 15 residues. DNA of the CDR3: TGTGCCAGTAGTCCAAGGGGCGGGAGCACCCACGAGCAGTACTTC. Its translation: CASSPRGGSTHEQYF.

V is TRBV30 and J is TRBJ1-5; D is unresolved. V lost 0 bases and J 6 bases, leaving 9 bases between the germline ends. Germline loops: CDR1 GTSNPN, CDR2 SVGIG (reference sequence). CDR3 length: 13 amino acids. The CDR3 DNA sequence: TGTGCCTGGAGTGTCCGGGGAACTCAGCCCCAGCATTTT. It is translated as CAWSVRGTQPQHF.

Worth noting for this clone: One end of the junction fails to match germline, which may point to a read error. V usage is TRBV7-7 and J usage is TRBJ2-3, with D hard to call. Germline V gives CDR1 SSHAT, CDR2 FNYEAQ (reference sequence). The CDR3 sequence is 14 residues long. This CDR3 reads CASSLSAFTDTQYF. CDR3 sequence (DNA): TGTGCTAGCAGCCTCTCAGCGTTCACAGATACGCAGTATTTT.

J is TRBJ1-1 and V is TRBV6-5, with D maybe TRBD1 (5 bases). The ends were cut back, 3 bases at V and 8 bases at J, with 19 bases in the middle. Per the germline V gene, CDR1 is MNHEY and CDR2 is SVGAGI. The CDR3 has 15 amino acids. CDR3 loop: CASSYFVQGSSEAFF. DNA for the CDR3: TGTGCCAGCAGTTATTTCGTGCAGGGTTCGTCAGAAGCTTTCTTT.

The chain employs TRBV18 and TRBJ2-4; 7 bases align to TRBD2. The CDR3 has 17 residues. CDR1 and CDR2 from the germline V gene are KGHSH and LQKENI. Germline trimming cut 1 base from V and 5 bases from J; bases unmatched to any gene: 11. The CDR3 region is CASSPLPGGFGENIQYF. DNA for the CDR3: TGTGCCAGCTCACCACTCCCCGGGGGGTTCGGGGAAAACATTCAGTACTTC.

J is TRBJ2-2 and V is TRBV7-2; D remains ambiguous. Germline V gene data show CDR1 as SGHTA and CDR2 as FQGNSA. The CDR3 covers 14 residues. The V end lost 1 base, the J end lost 4 bases, and 7 bases lay between the germline ends. Written as DNA, the CDR3 is TGTGCCAGCAGCTTAGGGGCGTTCACCGGGGAGCTGTTTTTT. It specifies CASSLGAFTGELFF.

DNA of the CDR3: TGTGCCAGCAGCTACCTCGGCGACAGGACCTACGAGCAGTACTTC. Its protein is CASSYLGDRTYEQYF. The J gene is TRBJ2-7, the V gene TRBV5-5; D might be TRBD1 (6 bases). V was shortened by 3 bases and J by 2 bases, with 15 bases between the two germline ends. The CDR3 runs 15 residues. Germline values: CDR1 SGHKS, CDR2 YYEKEE (reference sequence). Full variable domain (missing parts from reference TRBV5-5 and TRBJ2-7): DAGVTQSPTHLIKTRGQQVTLRCSPISGHKSVSWYQQVLGQGPQFIFQYYEKEERGRGNFPDRFSARQFPNYSSELNVNALLLGDSALYLCASSYLGDRTYEQYFGPGTRLTVT.

The chain carries TRBV2 and TRBJ1-1; 8 nucleotides agree with TRBD1. After removal of 4 bases from V and 5 bases from J, the junction contained 3 bases not matched to a gene. This CDR3 has 13 residues. Germline-derived CDR1 and CDR2 are SNHLY and FYNNEI. The DNA of the CDR3 is TGTGCCAGCAGTGCAGGGGGCCGAACTGAAGCTTTCTTT. Its translation: CASSAGGRTEAFF.

The chain has TRBV6-5 and TRBJ2-1; 7 bases map to TRBD1. The germline V gene encodes CDR1 MNHEY and CDR2 SVGAGI. The CDR3 consists of 15 residues. Unmatched junction bases numbered 7, after V lost 2 bases and J lost 6 bases. As DNA, the CDR3 is TGTGCCAGCAGTTACGGGCGAGGGGGCGGCAATGAGCAGTTCTTC. Amino acid sequence: CASSYGRGGGNEQFF.

This clone was seen a few times. The V and J genes are TRBV23-1 and TRBJ2-7; D not certain. TRBV23-1 is known as an ORF, though its function is uncertain. Trimming took off 6 bases at V and 3 bases at J, with 3 bases between the two ends. The CDR3 loop spans 10 amino acids. DNA for the CDR3: TGCGCCAGCAGATTCTACGAGCAGTACTTC. This gives the protein CASRFYEQYF.

The chain recombines TRBV6-1 with TRBJ2-7; no reliable D call. Trimming left V 7 bases short and J 3 bases short, with 19 bases between. Germline CDR1 and CDR2: MNHNS and SASEGT. CDR3 length equals 15 residues. CDR3 in amino acids: CASTPSRLSSYEQYF. CDR3 in DNA: TGTGCCAGCACCCCATCACGCTTGTCTAGCTACGAGCAGTACTTC.

V and J are TRBV2 and TRBJ2-7; 9 nucleotides align to TRBD2. The CDR3 covers 15 residues. Per germline, CDR1 SNHLY and CDR2 FYNNEI. With 2 bases clipped from V and 7 bases from J, the junction kept 9 bases outside the gene matches. The CDR3, as DNA: TGTGCCAGCAGTGAACGGGCAGCGGGGGGCGGGGAGCAGTACTTC. Amino acid sequence: CASSERAAGGGEQYF.

The V and J genes are TRBV19 and TRBJ1-1; D ambiguous. Germline loops: CDR1 LNHDA, CDR2 SQIVND (reference sequence). This CDR3 region has 13 residues. V gave up 7 bases and J gave up 4 bases, with 13 bases separating them. Written as DNA, the CDR3 is TGTGCCAGTATCACTTACCGGGGCACTGAAGCTTTCTTT. This sequence encodes CASITYRGTEAFF.

The genes are TRBV19 and TRBJ2-4, with 9 nucleotides matching TRBD1. The CDR3 spans 13 residues. The V gene's germline CDR1 is LNHDA and CDR2 SQIVND (reference sequence). Unmatched junction bases numbered 0, after V lost 3 bases and J lost 6 bases. The CDR3, as DNA: TGTGCCAGTAGTATGGACAGGGGAAACATTCAGTACTTC. This translates into CASSMDRGNIQYF.

The chain joins TRBV7-9 to TRBJ2-3, with 10 bases matching TRBD2. The CDR3 runs to 19 residues. Trimming took 0 bases from V and 2 from J; bases not matched to a gene: 11. Germline V gene sequence: CDR1 SEHNR, CDR2 FQNEAQ (reference sequence). The CDR3 protein is CASSLAPPSLAGITDTQYF. DNA of the CDR3: TGTGCCAGCAGCTTAGCGCCCCCATCACTAGCGGGGATCACAGATACGCAGTATTTT.

The J gene is TRBJ1-1, the V gene TRBV5-4, with D hard to call. Germline V CDR1 and CDR2: SGHNT, YYREEE (reference sequence). This CDR3 is built from 15 residues. Trimming took off 4 bases at V and 1 base at J, with 14 bases between the two ends. The CDR3 region has the DNA TGTGCCAGCAGCCCGGGCTGGGCGGGGAACACTGAAGCTTTCTTT. Protein product: CASSPGWAGNTEAFF.